This TCR beta chain was observed in a study of blood T cell repertoires in COVID-19. About the research overall: Collection of acute and convalescent COVID-19 samples took place in the United States, Italy and Spain. PBMCs, B-cell-depleted T cells, or T cells provided the cDNA or gDNA that made up the material.

Profiled with immunoSEQ multiplex PCR; TCRdb holds only in-frame clones, not every one. The sample lists roughly 70,000 clones, more than 75% occurring once. The clonotype was recovered from a woman between 55 and 75 years old with acute or convalescent COVID-19. Sequencing input: peripheral blood.

The CDR3 protein is CAISNQNRDLTGELFF. In DNA, the CDR3 is TGTGCCATCAGTAATCAAAACCGGGACTTAACCGGGGAGCTGTTTTTT. The chain has TRBV10-3 and TRBJ2-2; possibly TRBD2 for D (6 bases). Per germline, CDR1 ENHRY and CDR2 SYGVKD. CDR3 length equals 16 residues. V was clipped by 5 bases and J by 5 bases, with 18 bases between them.